This entry lists 20 T cell receptor beta chains sequenced from one sample in a study of T cell responses to AZD1222 COVID-19 vaccine. Some clones are missing from TCRdb's copy, which holds only in-frame ones; the method was immunoSEQ multiplex PCR. The data show approximately 200,000 clones, roughly 92% seen once. The input for sequencing was peripheral blood, taken 28 days after the second AZD1222 dose. The receptor set was obtained from an adult who received the AZD1222 COVID-19 vaccine.

The chain combines TRBV12-2 with TRBJ1-1. TRBV12-2 is annotated as a pseudogene. The CDR3 is 15 residues long. The CDR3 here is CASRAFSRGGTEAFF. The CDR3 DNA sequence: TGTGCAAGTCGCGCCTTCTCCCGGGGGGGAACTGAAGCTTTCTTT.

The genes are TRBV5-1 and TRBJ2-7, with D hard to call. Germline CDR1 SGHRS, CDR2 YFSETQ. Trimming took 7 bases from V and 4 from J, leaving 18 bases between them. The CDR3 contains 14 residues. CDR3 DNA: TGCGCCAGCTCCCAAACAAGTATGGGGTACGAGCAGTACTTC. This encodes CASSQTSMGYEQYF.

This sequence joins TRBV11-1 and TRBJ2-2; D is undetermined. CDR3 size: 16 residues. The V gene lost 7 bases and the J gene lost 3 bases, with 18 bases spanning the gap. CDR1 and CDR2 (germline): SGHAT, FQDESV (reference sequence). CDR3 in amino acids: CASKSPSARYTGELFF. The CDR3 DNA follows: TGTGCCAGCAAATCCCCCAGCGCCCGGTACACCGGGGAGCTGTTTTTT. The full variable domain, in which reference TRBV11-1 and TRBJ2-2 provide the parts outside the CDR3, is EAEVAQSPRYKITEKSQAVAFWCDPISGHATLYWYRQILGQGPELLVQFQDESVVDDSQLPKDRFSAERLKGVDSTLKIQPAELGDSAMYLCASKSPSARYTGELFFGEGSRLTVL.

In nucleotides, the CDR3 is TGTGCCAGCTCACTGAGAGCTTTCTCCTACAATGAGCAGTTCTTC. Amino acid sequence: CASSLRAFSYNEQFF. The J gene is TRBJ2-1, the V gene TRBV18; no clear D gene. The CDR3 spans 15 residues. The germline V gene encodes CDR1 KGHSH and CDR2 LQKENI. Trimming took 4 bases from V and 0 from J, leaving 10 bases between them.

The chain has TRBV5-1 and TRBJ2-5; D is unresolved. This CDR3 spans 14 amino acids. From germline, CDR1 is SGHRS and CDR2 YFSETQ. With 4 bases removed from V and 1 base from J, the gap between germline ends came to 11 bases. The DNA of the CDR3 is TGCGCCAGCAGCACCCCCGGCAGCCAAGAGACCCAGTACTTC. Translated, it gives CASSTPGSQETQYF.

The chain uses TRBV19 and TRBJ1-5; no reliable D call. Germline V gene sequence: CDR1 LNHDA, CDR2 SQIVND (reference sequence). CDR3 length: 13 amino acids. Trimming took off 6 bases at V and 6 bases at J, with 12 bases between the two ends. The CDR3 reads CASSAEVRQPQHF. CDR3 in DNA: TGTGCCAGTAGCGCAGAGGTCCGTCAGCCCCAGCATTTT.

This clone occurred once. V gene TRBV11-3 combines with J gene TRBJ1-1; D possibly corresponds to TRBD1 (6 bases). Germline-derived CDR1 and CDR2 are SGHNT and YENEEA. This CDR3 is 15 amino acids long. With 4 bases removed from V and 3 bases from J, the gap between germline ends came to 15 bases. CDR3 loop: CASSSRPGGYTEAFF. The CDR3 DNA reads TGTGCCAGCAGCTCCCGCCCGGGGGGCTACACTGAAGCTTTCTTT.

This chain links TRBV7-2 with TRBJ2-1, with TRBD2 matching 10 bases. This CDR3 is 15 amino acids long. With 2 bases clipped from V and 6 bases from J, the junction kept 4 bases outside the gene matches. CDR1 SGHTA and CDR2 FQGNSA come from the germline V gene. This CDR3 reads CASSLLAGEFNEQFF. CDR3 bases: TGTGCCAGCAGCTTACTAGCGGGAGAATTCAATGAGCAGTTCTTC.

V usage is TRBV28 and J usage is TRBJ1-5; 7 bases are shared with TRBD1. CDR3 length: 19 residues. CDR1 is MDHEN, CDR2 SYDVKM, per germline. V gave up 8 bases and J gave up 1 base; unmatched junction bases: 20. In DNA form, the CDR3 reads TGTGCCAGCGGGGCGGTTTCCGGGACAGCGCGGTCAAGCAATCAGCCCCAGCATTTT. Amino acids: CASGAVSGTARSSNQPQHF.

The chain uses TRBV6-5 and TRBJ2-7; 10 nucleotides line up with TRBD2. Per germline, CDR1 MNHEY and CDR2 SVGAGI. V was clipped by 8 bases and J by 7 bases; unmatched bases: 14. This CDR3 spans 15 amino acids. The CDR3: CASRSGASGRGEQYF. DNA for the CDR3: TGTGCCAGCCGCAGCGGGGCTAGCGGGAGAGGAGAGCAGTACTTC.

V usage is TRBV7-9 and J usage is TRBJ1-4; maybe TRBD1 (5 bases). The CDR3 is made up of 14 amino acids. Looked up from germline, CDR1 is SEHNR and CDR2 is FQNEAQ (reference sequence). V gave up 5 bases and J gave up 5 bases, with 12 bases separating them. The CDR3 DNA sequence: TGTGCCAGCAGCCCCCGGGACCAAAATGAAAAACTGTTTTTT. Translation gives CASSPRDQNEKLFF.

The chain is built from TRBV19 and TRBJ2-7; D might be TRBD1 or TRBD2, each matching 5 bases. Trimming shortened V by 4 bases and J by 4 bases, and 14 bases separated the two germline ends. From germline, CDR1 is LNHDA and CDR2 SQIVND (reference sequence). The length of the CDR3 is 14 residues. The CDR3 spells CASSSAGAPYEQYF. CDR3 nucleotides: TGTGCCAGTAGTAGCGCCGGGGCACCATACGAGCAGTACTTC.

The sample holds a few counts of this clone. The V gene is TRBV6-2 or TRBV6-3, the J gene TRBJ1-6, with 7 bases aligning to TRBD1. The germline V gene has CDR1 MNHEY and CDR2 SVGEGT. This CDR3 has 15 amino acids. Trimming at V came to 0 bases and at J to 12 bases, leaving 8 bases not matched to a gene. The CDR3 region has the DNA TGTGCCAGCAGTTACTCGGCCAGGGGGAAAGGACCCCTCCACTTT. Its protein product is CASSYSARGKGPLHF.

The chain employs TRBV4-1 and TRBJ1-5; no definite D call. V was clipped by 0 bases and J by 5 bases, with 8 bases between them. This CDR3 is 14 amino acids long. Germline V gene sequence: CDR1 MGHRA, CDR2 YSYEKL. CDR3 DNA: TGCGCCAGCAGCCAAGATGGTAGGGATCAGCCCCAGCATTTT. It codes for CASSQDGRDQPQHF.

The V and J genes are TRBV9 and TRBJ1-2; 9 nucleotides match TRBD1. Trimming at V came to 0 bases and at J to 4 bases, leaving 4 bases not matched to a gene. The CDR3 has 15 amino acids. Germline CDR1 reads SGDLS; CDR2 reads YYNGEE. The CDR3 loop reads CASSVGQGGSYGYTF. CDR3 DNA: TGTGCCAGCAGCGTAGGACAGGGGGGAAGCTATGGCTACACCTTC.

The chain joins TRBV28 to TRBJ2-3; the D gene could be TRBD1 or TRBD2 (5 bases each). CDR1 MDHEN and CDR2 SYDVKM come from the germline V gene. The V and J ends lost 2 bases and 1 base respectively, with 13 bases between them. This CDR3 has 16 amino acids. The chain's CDR3 is CASSLAGTPGTDTQYF. DNA for the CDR3: TGTGCCAGCAGTTTAGCCGGGACCCCGGGCACAGATACGCAGTATTTT.

This chain links TRBV4-1 with TRBJ2-1; D not resolved. Germline loops: CDR1 MGHRA, CDR2 YSYEKL. This CDR3 has 15 amino acids. Trimming pared 0 bases from V and 10 bases from J, leaving 16 bases between. The DNA of the CDR3 is TGCGCCAGCAGCCAAGATGCTGGGCGGCTAAGCGAGCAGTTCTTC. Its protein product is CASSQDAGRLSEQFF.

V and J are TRBV7-3 and TRBJ2-6, with 14 nucleotides matching TRBD2. CDR3 length equals 18 residues. Trimming removed 5 bases from V and 2 bases from J; junction bases left unmatched: 5. Germline lookup yields CDR1 SGHTA and CDR2 FQGTGA. Here the CDR3 reads CASSATSGRAPGANVLTF. The CDR3 coding sequence is TGTGCCAGCAGCGCGACTAGCGGGAGGGCCCCTGGGGCCAACGTCCTGACTTTC. Using reference TRBV7-3 and TRBJ2-6 for the parts outside the CDR3, the full variable domain is GAGVSQTPSNKVTEKGKYVELRCDPISGHTALYWYRQSLGQGPEFLIYFQGTGAADDSGLPNDRFFAVRPEGSVSTLKIQRTERGDSAVYLCASSATSGRAPGANVLTFGAGSRLTVL.

The chain combines TRBV28 with TRBJ2-1; 16 positions match TRBD2. Germline CDR1 reads MDHEN; CDR2 reads SYDVKM. The V and J ends lost 6 bases and 0 bases, in that order; junction bases with no gene match: 11. The CDR3 runs to 20 residues. The chain's CDR3 is CASSHTGLAGGPSSYNEQFF. The DNA of the CDR3 is TGTGCCAGCAGCCATACGGGACTAGCGGGAGGGCCAAGCTCCTACAATGAGCAGTTCTTC.

The rearrangement uses TRBV2 and TRBJ2-1; TRBD2 matches 11 bases. The ends lost 6 bases at V and 7 bases at J; junction bases unmatched: 5. This CDR3 is built from 14 residues. The germline CDR1 and CDR2 sequences are SNHLY and FYNNEI. CDR3 DNA sequence: TGTGCCAGCAGCCAGCTAGCGGGAGGTAATGAGCAGTTCTTC. Its protein is CASSQLAGGNEQFF. The full variable domain, its missing parts supplied by reference TRBV2 and TRBJ2-1, is EPEVTQTPSHQVTQMGQEVILRCVPISNHLYFYWYRQILGQKVEFLVSFYNNEISEKSEIFDDQFSVERPDGSNFTLKIRSTKLEDSAMYFCASSQLAGGNEQFFGPGTRLTVL.